The 24 T cell receptor beta chains reported below all come from one sample, sequenced in a study of human T cells and chemical hapten exposure. Time point specified: patch test 3, about 24 weeks after DPC sensitization. Treatment specified: therapeutic diphenylcyclopropenone sensitization with weekly scalp DPC. A single record per CDR3 protein comes from TCRdb applying MiXCR to the RACE reads. The data contain more than 150,000 distinct CDR3 sequences, around a quarter of them singletons. Material: whole blood, obtained in connection with sensitization to the hapten diphenylcyclopropenone (DPC). The receptors stem from a woman aged 40 to 49 with alopecia areata. Some clones in this sample may be carry-over from other donors' samples.

The rearrangement uses TRBV20-1 and TRBJ2-7; TRBD2 matches 9 bases. The V gene end was trimmed by 3 bases and the J gene end by 2 bases; junction bases not matched to a gene: 2. Germline V CDR1 and CDR2: DFQATT, SNEGSKA (reference sequence). The CDR3 contains 13 residues. The CDR3 reads CSARGLATYEQYF. As DNA, the CDR3 is TGCAGTGCTAGGGGACTAGCTACCTACGAGCAGTACTTC.

This clonotype was detected many times. V gene TRBV12-3 or TRBV12-4 combines with J gene TRBJ2-7; 7 bases align to TRBD1. This CDR3 has 16 residues. The V segment lost 8 bases and the J segment 1 base; nucleotides outside the gene matches: 14. The CDR3 DNA is TGTGCCAGCCGAACGAACAGGGGCACAAGATCCTACGAGCAGTACTTC. Translation gives CASRTNRGTRSYEQYF.

V usage is TRBV20-1 and J usage is TRBJ2-1, with 8 bases aligning to TRBD2. CDR3 length: 14 residues. V gave up 1 base and J gave up 12 bases; unmatched junction bases: 11. CDR1 is DFQATT and CDR2 is SNEGSKA in the germline V gene (reference sequence). CDR3 nucleotides: TGCAGTGCTAGAGTAGCGGGAAATATTTATGGGCAGTTCTTC. It translates to CSARVAGNIYGQFF.

V is TRBV6-2 or TRBV6-3 and J is TRBJ2-5, with TRBD2 identical over 8 bases. With V trimmed by 5 bases and J by 5 bases, 10 bases remained unmatched. This CDR3 region has 15 residues. The germline V gene encodes CDR1 MNHEY and CDR2 SVGEGT. This chain's CDR3 is CASSTREGGRETQYF. The CDR3 bases are TGTGCCAGCAGTACACGGGAGGGGGGCCGCGAGACCCAGTACTTC.

There are many counts of this clonotype. In DNA, the CDR3 is TGCAGTGTTCCCGGGACAGGAGACACAGATACGCAGTATTTT. Its translation is CSVPGTGDTDTQYF. The V call is TRBV20-1, the J call TRBJ2-3, with 8 bases lining up with TRBD1. Germline CDR1 is DFQATT and CDR2 is SNEGSKA (reference sequence). This CDR3 contains 14 residues. V shed 7 bases and J 2 bases; nucleotides not matched to a gene: 8.

J is TRBJ2-1 and V is TRBV20-1; D uncertain. The CDR3 is 13 residues long. From germline, CDR1 is DFQATT and CDR2 SNEGSKA (reference sequence). V dropped 0 bases and J dropped 7 bases, with 10 bases sitting between them. In DNA form, the CDR3 reads TGCAGTGCTAGAGATACCGGAAAGAATGAGCAGTTCTTC. It translates to CSARDTGKNEQFF.

This clonotype was detected only a few times. The rearrangement uses TRBV6-5 and TRBJ2-3, with unresolved D. The ends were cut back, 10 bases at V and 0 bases at J, with 8 bases in the middle. The CDR3 totals 12 residues. Germline CDR1 and CDR2: MNHEY and SVGAGI. The DNA for the CDR3 is TGTGCCACCCATGGCAGCACAGATACGCAGTATTTT. It codes for CATHGSTDTQYF.

This clonotype was observed at least ten times. The chain uses TRBV11-1 and TRBJ2-2, with 8 nucleotides matching TRBD1. There are 16 residues in the CDR3. The germline V gene encodes CDR1 SGHAT and CDR2 FQDESV (reference sequence). V lost 0 bases and J lost 4; bases outside the gene matches: 4. CDR3 in amino acids: CASSLAPGGGTGELFF. The CDR3 DNA is TGTGCCAGCAGCTTAGCGCCAGGGGGCGGCACCGGGGAGCTGTTTTTT.

The gene calls are TRBV18 and TRBJ1-4; 8 bases match TRBD1. V lost 2 bases, J lost 7 bases, and 6 bases stayed unmatched. This CDR3 spans 15 amino acids. Germline values: CDR1 KGHSH, CDR2 LQKENI. The CDR3 coding sequence is TGTGCCAGCTCACCAGGACAGGGACCAGGTGAAAAACTGTTTTTT. This gives the protein CASSPGQGPGEKLFF.

J is TRBJ1-5 and V is TRBV6-2 or TRBV6-3; no reliable D call. Germline CDR1 is MNHEY and CDR2 is SVGEGT. This CDR3 region has 12 residues. V lost 1 base to trimming and J lost 6 bases, with 4 bases between them. CDR3 protein: CASSYFAQPQHF. The CDR3 DNA is TGTGCCAGCAGTTACTTTGCTCAGCCCCAGCATTTT.

This chain connects TRBV6-1 to TRBJ1-5, with unresolved D. Germline V gene data show CDR1 as MNHNS and CDR2 as SASEGT. V shed 2 bases and J shed 0 bases, with 11 bases lying between them. CDR3 size: 16 residues. The DNA for the CDR3 is TGTGCCAGCAGTGAATTCCTGGGCTATAGCAATCAGCCCCAGCATTTT. Protein sequence: CASSEFLGYSNQPQHF.

This chain links TRBV7-2 with TRBJ2-5; D is unclear. The ends were cut back, 8 bases at V and 5 bases at J, with 15 bases in the middle. CDR3 length: 13 residues. Germline V gene sequence: CDR1 SGHTA, CDR2 FQGNSA. The CDR3: CASATQLRETQYF. The CDR3 DNA reads as TGTGCCAGCGCCACCCAGCTCCGGGAGACCCAGTACTTC.

The V and J genes are TRBV20-1 and TRBJ2-1; 7 bases fit TRBD2. Trimming took 1 base from V and 4 from J; bases not matched to a gene: 4. The CDR3 consists of 14 residues. The germline V gene has CDR1 DFQATT and CDR2 SNEGSKA (reference sequence). Here the CDR3 reads CSARAPGLYNEQFF. DNA for the CDR3: TGCAGTGCTAGAGCGCCGGGACTATACAATGAGCAGTTCTTC.

V gene TRBV28 combines with J gene TRBJ1-5; weak D call: TRBD1 (5 bases). This CDR3 spans 14 amino acids. Looked up from germline, CDR1 is MDHEN and CDR2 is SYDVKM. Trimming removed 3 bases from V and 4 bases from J, with 10 bases in between. The CDR3 coding sequence is TGTGCCAGCAGTTTTGGAGGGACTAATCAGCCCCAGCATTTT. Protein product: CASSFGGTNQPQHF.

This clonotype was recorded a few times. The chain has TRBV29-1 and TRBJ2-2; 7 nucleotides agree with TRBD1. The germline CDR1 and CDR2 sequences are SQVTM and ANQGSEA. The CDR3 loop spans 14 amino acids. CDR3 in DNA: TGCGGGGGAGCCGGGACAGCTCTTCCAGGGGAGCTGTTTTTT. Its translation: CGGAGTALPGELFF.

The chain links TRBV6-5 to TRBJ2-7; 8 bases are shared with TRBD1. CDR1 and CDR2 (germline): MNHEY, SVGAGI. The junction had 6 bases not matched to a gene; V was cut back by 6 bases and J by 2 bases. The CDR3 is 14 amino acids. The CDR3 DNA sequence: TGTGCCAGCAGCAACAGGGGGACAGCCTACGAGCAGTACTTC. Residues: CASSNRGTAYEQYF.

In its sample, this clonotype was seen a few times. The chain carries TRBV4-2 and TRBJ2-3, with TRBD2 matching over 12 bases. Trimming at V came to 2 bases and at J to 6 bases, leaving 0 bases not matched to a gene. The CDR3 spans 14 residues. Germline V gives CDR1 LGHNA, CDR2 YNFKEQ. Here the CDR3 reads CASSQLAGGDTQYF. The CDR3 nucleotides are TGTGCCAGCAGCCAACTAGCGGGAGGGGATACGCAGTATTTT.

This clonotype was counted a few times. The chain has TRBV29-1 and TRBJ2-7, with 7 bases that match TRBD2. In germline, CDR1 is SQVTM, CDR2 ANQGSEA. J lost 5 bases, V lost 6 bases, and 10 bases had no gene match. The CDR3 is made up of 13 amino acids. Here the CDR3 DNA reads TGCAGCGTCGTCAAGGGGAGGGTCAACGAGCAGTACTTC. It yields the protein CSVVKGRVNEQYF.

This clonotype was seen more than once but under ten times. The J gene is TRBJ1-2, the V gene TRBV9, with D possibly being TRBD1 (5 bases). The CDR3 runs 14 residues. Trimming stripped 4 bases from V and 5 bases from J, with 15 bases between. Germline loops: CDR1 SGDLS, CDR2 YYNGEE. In DNA form, the CDR3 reads TGTGCCAGCAGCCTCTCTGGGACGGATTATGGCTACACCTTC. Amino acids: CASSLSGTDYGYTF.

This clonotype was seen more than once but under ten times. This chain connects TRBV6-2 or TRBV6-3 to TRBJ2-7; TRBD2 agrees at 8 bases. CDR1 MNHEY and CDR2 SVGEGT come from the germline V gene. V lost 1 base and J lost 5; bases outside the gene matches: 4. The CDR3 covers 14 residues. CDR3 residues: CASSYFAGGDEQYF. CDR3 nucleotide sequence: TGTGCCAGCAGTTACTTTGCGGGAGGCGACGAGCAGTACTTC.

This clonotype is a singleton in its sample. The chain is built from TRBV9 and TRBJ2-1; no reliable D call. CDR1 is SGDLS, CDR2 YYNGEE, per germline. Trimming cost V 3 bases and J 0 bases, with 10 bases left between them. The CDR3 extends over 15 amino acids. Here the CDR3 reads CASSAAPDSYNEQFF. The CDR3 DNA follows: TGTGCCAGCAGCGCTGCCCCGGACTCCTACAATGAGCAGTTCTTC.

The J gene is TRBJ2-3, the V gene TRBV24-1, with 9 bases matching TRBD2. Looked up from germline, CDR1 is KGHDR and CDR2 is SFDVKD. The CDR3 loop spans 17 amino acids. The V segment lost 5 bases and the J segment 2 bases; nucleotides outside the gene matches: 10. The CDR3 loop is CATSGRTSAIPTDTQYF. The DNA of the CDR3 is TGTGCCACCAGTGGACGGACTAGCGCAATTCCCACAGATACGCAGTATTTT.

The chain has TRBV27 and TRBJ2-1; 7 bases fit TRBD1. The V gene end was trimmed by 3 bases and the J gene end by 2 bases; junction bases not matched to a gene: 1. Germline CDR1 is MNHEY and CDR2 is SMNVEV (reference sequence). This CDR3 region has 14 residues. The CDR3 sequence is CASSFDRAYNEQFF. CDR3 DNA: TGTGCCAGCAGTTTTGACAGGGCCTACAATGAGCAGTTCTTC.

At least ten counts were recorded for this clonotype. This chain connects TRBV4-1 to TRBJ2-7; maybe TRBD1 (5 bases). The CDR3 loop spans 18 amino acids. Germline assignment: CDR1 MGHRA and CDR2 YSYEKL. Between the trimmed V and J ends, which lost 0 bases and 2 bases, there was a span of 20 bases. This chain's CDR3 is CASSQEWGFGLGAYEQYF. The CDR3 DNA is TGCGCCAGCAGCCAAGAATGGGGCTTTGGGCTAGGTGCCTACGAGCAGTACTTC.